Listed here are 6 T cell receptor beta chains from one sample, sequenced in a study of T cell responses to AZD1222 COVID-19 vaccine. Data came from immunoSEQ multiplex PCR; TCRdb stores just in-frame clones and leaves some out. The table lists 77,000 or so clones, 90% to 95% of them singletons. This specimen consisted of peripheral blood, obtained on day 0 of MenACWY control vaccination. These TCRs come from an adult in good health.

The gene calls are TRBV19 and TRBJ1-1; the D gene is possibly TRBD1 (6 bases). This CDR3 comprises 15 residues. Germline CDR1 reads LNHDA; CDR2 reads SQIVND (reference sequence). V was cut by 3 bases and J by 0 bases, with 11 bases left in between. CDR3 bases: TGTGCCAGTAGTATCCGGGACACAATGAACACTGAAGCTTTCTTT. Protein: CASSIRDTMNTEAFF.

The chain joins TRBV2 to TRBJ2-7, with D possibly being TRBD1 (6 bases). From germline, CDR1 is SNHLY and CDR2 FYNNEI. V was clipped by 10 bases and J by 5 bases, with 15 bases between them. The CDR3 length is 12 residues. CDR3 amino acids: CATRRDTNEQYF. The CDR3 DNA is TGTGCCACAAGACGGGACACCAACGAGCAGTACTTC. The whole variable domain, filled in from reference TRBV2 and TRBJ2-7, reads EPEVTQTPSHQVTQMGQEVILRCVPISNHLYFYWYRQILGQKVEFLVSFYNNEISEKSEIFDDQFSVERPDGSNFTLKIRSTKLEDSAMYFCATRRDTNEQYFGPGTRLTVT.

The chain employs TRBV18 and TRBJ2-2; 8 bases fit TRBD2. The germline V gene encodes CDR1 KGHSH and CDR2 LQKENI. The length of the CDR3 is 17 residues. J was trimmed by 6 bases and V by 3 bases; bases with no gene match: 12. The CDR3 bases are TGTGCCAGCTCACCTGAAGCGGGAGAGAGGGGACCCGGGGAGCTGTTTTTT. This gives the protein CASSPEAGERGPGELFF.

The chain is built from TRBV6-2 or TRBV6-3 and TRBJ2-1; 11 positions agree with TRBD2. The junction had 8 bases not matched to a gene; V was cut back by 4 bases and J by 6 bases. The germline V gene has CDR1 MNHEY and CDR2 SVGEGT. This CDR3 is 16 amino acids long. CDR3 DNA sequence: TGTGCCAGCAGTTGGCAACTAGCGGGAGCTGGCAATGAGCAGTTCTTC. Amino acids: CASSWQLAGAGNEQFF.

V and J are TRBV11-2 and TRBJ1-1, with TRBD1 as a possible D gene (6 bases). V gave up 3 bases and J gave up 2 bases, with 10 bases separating them. Germline lookup yields CDR1 SGHAT and CDR2 FQNNGV. This CDR3 spans 14 amino acids. DNA of the CDR3: TGTGCCAGCAGCTTGAAGGGACACAACACTGAAGCTTTCTTT. It yields the protein CASSLKGHNTEAFF.

This clone was seen only a few times. The V call is TRBV5-1, the J call TRBJ1-4; tentatively, D is TRBD1 (5 bases). The CDR3 has 15 amino acids. Germline assignment: CDR1 SGHRS and CDR2 YFSETQ. V dropped 0 bases and J dropped 7 bases, with 13 bases sitting between them. CDR3 amino acids: CASSLGDAPGEKLFF. For the CDR3, the DNA is TGCGCCAGCAGCTTGGGGGACGCCCCTGGTGAAAAACTGTTTTTT.